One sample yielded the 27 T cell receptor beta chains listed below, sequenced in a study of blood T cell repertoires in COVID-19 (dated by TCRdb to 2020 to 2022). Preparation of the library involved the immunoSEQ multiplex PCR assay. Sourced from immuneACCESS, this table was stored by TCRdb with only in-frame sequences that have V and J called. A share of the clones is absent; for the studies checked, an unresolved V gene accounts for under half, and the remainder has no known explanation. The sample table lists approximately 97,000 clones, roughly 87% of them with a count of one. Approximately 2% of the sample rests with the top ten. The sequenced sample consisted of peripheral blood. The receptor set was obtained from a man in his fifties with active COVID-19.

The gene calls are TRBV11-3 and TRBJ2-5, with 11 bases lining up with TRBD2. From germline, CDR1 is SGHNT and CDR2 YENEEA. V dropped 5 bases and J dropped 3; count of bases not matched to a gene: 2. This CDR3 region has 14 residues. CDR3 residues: CASSMTSGEETQYF. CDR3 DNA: TGTGCCAGCAGCATGACTAGCGGGGAAGAGACCCAGTACTTC.

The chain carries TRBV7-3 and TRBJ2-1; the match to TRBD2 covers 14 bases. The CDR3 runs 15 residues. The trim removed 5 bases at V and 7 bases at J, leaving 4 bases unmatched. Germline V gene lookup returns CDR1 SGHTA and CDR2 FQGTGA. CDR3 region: CASSLGTSGGNEQFF. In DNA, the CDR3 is TGTGCCAGCAGCCTGGGGACTAGCGGGGGTAATGAGCAGTTCTTC. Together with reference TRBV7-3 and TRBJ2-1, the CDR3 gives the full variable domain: GAGVSQTPSNKVTEKGKYVELRCDPISGHTALYWYRQSLGQGPEFLIYFQGTGAADDSGLPNDRFFAVRPEGSVSTLKIQRTERGDSAVYLCASSLGTSGGNEQFFGPGTRLTVL.

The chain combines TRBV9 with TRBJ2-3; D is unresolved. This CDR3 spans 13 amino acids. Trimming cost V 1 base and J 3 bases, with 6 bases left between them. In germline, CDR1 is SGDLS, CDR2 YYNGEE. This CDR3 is CASSVSSTDTQYF. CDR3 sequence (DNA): TGTGCCAGCAGCGTATCCTCTACAGATACGCAGTATTTT.

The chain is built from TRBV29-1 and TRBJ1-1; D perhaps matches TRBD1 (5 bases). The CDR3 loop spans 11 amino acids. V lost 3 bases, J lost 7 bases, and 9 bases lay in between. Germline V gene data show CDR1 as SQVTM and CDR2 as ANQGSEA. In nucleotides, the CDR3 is TGCAGCGTTGAGGGGAGGGGTGAAGCTTTCTTT. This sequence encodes CSVEGRGEAFF.

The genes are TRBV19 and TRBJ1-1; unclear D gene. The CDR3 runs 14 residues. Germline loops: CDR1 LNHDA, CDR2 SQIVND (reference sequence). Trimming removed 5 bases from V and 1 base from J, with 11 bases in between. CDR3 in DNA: TGTGCCAGTAGTGCCGGGATTGGGAACACTGAAGCTTTCTTT. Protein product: CASSAGIGNTEAFF.

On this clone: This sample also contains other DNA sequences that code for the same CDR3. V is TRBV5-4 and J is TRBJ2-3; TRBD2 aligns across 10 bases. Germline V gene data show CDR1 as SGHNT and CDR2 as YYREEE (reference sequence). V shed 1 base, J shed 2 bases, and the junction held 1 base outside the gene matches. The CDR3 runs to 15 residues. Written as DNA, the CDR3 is TGTGCCAGCAGCTTGAGCGGGGGGGCCACAGATACGCAGTATTTT. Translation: CASSLSGGATDTQYF. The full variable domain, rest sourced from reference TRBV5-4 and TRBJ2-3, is ETGVTQSPTHLIKTRGQQVTLRCSSQSGHNTVSWYQQALGQGPQFIFQYYREEENGRGNFPPRFSGLQFPNYSSELNVNALELDDSALYLCASSLSGGATDTQYFGPGTRLTVL.

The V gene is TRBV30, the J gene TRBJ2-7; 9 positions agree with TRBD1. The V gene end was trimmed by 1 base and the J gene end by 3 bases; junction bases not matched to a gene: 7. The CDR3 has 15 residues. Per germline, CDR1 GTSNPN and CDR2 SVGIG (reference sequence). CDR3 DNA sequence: TGTGCCTGGAGTGCAGGGACAGGGAAGGGCTACGAGCAGTACTTC. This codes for CAWSAGTGKGYEQYF.

CDR3 region: CASSSPVGLAGGNEQFF. The CDR3 DNA reads as TGTGCCAGCAGTTCCCCCGTGGGGCTAGCGGGGGGAAATGAGCAGTTCTTC. The rearrangement joins TRBV27 to TRBJ2-1; 11 positions match TRBD2. Per the germline V gene, CDR1 is MNHEY and CDR2 is SMNVEV (reference sequence). The CDR3 has 17 amino acids. V was clipped by 4 bases and J by 7 bases; unmatched bases: 12.

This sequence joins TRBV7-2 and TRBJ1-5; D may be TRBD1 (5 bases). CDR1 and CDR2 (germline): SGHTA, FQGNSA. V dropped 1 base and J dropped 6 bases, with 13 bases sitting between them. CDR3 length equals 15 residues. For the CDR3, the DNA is TGTGCCAGCAGCTTAGGACTAGGGGCGGGTCAGCCCCAGCATTTT. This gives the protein CASSLGLGAGQPQHF.

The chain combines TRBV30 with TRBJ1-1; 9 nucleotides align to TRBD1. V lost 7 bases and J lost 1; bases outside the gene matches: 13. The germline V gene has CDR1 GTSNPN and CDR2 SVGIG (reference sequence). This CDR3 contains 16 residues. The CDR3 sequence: CASFRGTGLSNTEAFF. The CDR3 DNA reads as TGTGCCTCCTTTCGCGGGACAGGGCTTTCGAACACTGAAGCTTTCTTT.

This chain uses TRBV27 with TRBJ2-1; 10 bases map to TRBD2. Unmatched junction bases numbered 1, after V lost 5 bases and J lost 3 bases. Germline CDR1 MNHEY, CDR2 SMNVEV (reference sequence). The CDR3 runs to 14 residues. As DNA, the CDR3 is TGTGCCAGCAGTCGACTAGCGGGCTACAATGAGCAGTTCTTC. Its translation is CASSRLAGYNEQFF.

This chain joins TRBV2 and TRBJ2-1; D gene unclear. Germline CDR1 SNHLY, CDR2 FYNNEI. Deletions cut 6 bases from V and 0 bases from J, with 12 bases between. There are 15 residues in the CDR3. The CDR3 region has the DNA TGTGCCAGCAGGGCAATCTCCCTCTCCTACAATGAGCAGTTCTTC. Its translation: CASRAISLSYNEQFF.

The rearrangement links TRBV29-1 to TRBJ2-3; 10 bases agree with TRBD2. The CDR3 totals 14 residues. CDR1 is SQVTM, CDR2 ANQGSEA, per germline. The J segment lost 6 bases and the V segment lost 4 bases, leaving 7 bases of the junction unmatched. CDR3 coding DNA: TGCAGCGTTGTGATAGCGGGGGGCTGGGATACGCAGTATTTT. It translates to CSVVIAGGWDTQYF.

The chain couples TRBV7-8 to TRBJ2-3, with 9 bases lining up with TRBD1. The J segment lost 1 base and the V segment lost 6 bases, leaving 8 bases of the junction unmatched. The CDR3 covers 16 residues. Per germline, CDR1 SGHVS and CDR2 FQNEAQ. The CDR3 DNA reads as TGTGCCAGCAGGTTCGGTAGGACAGGGGGCACAGATACGCAGTATTTT. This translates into CASRFGRTGGTDTQYF.

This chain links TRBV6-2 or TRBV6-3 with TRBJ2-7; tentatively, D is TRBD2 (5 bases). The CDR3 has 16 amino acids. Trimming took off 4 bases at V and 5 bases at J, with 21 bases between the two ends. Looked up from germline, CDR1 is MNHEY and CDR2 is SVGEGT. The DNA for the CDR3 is TGTGCCAGCAGTTTTCCTGTCACGCGGGCCTCACACGAGCAGTACTTC. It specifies CASSFPVTRASHEQYF.

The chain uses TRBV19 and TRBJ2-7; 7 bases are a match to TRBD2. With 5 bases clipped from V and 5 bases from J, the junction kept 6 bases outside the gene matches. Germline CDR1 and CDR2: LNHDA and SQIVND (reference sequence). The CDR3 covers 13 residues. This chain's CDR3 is CASSWGGEDEQYF. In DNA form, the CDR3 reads TGTGCCAGTAGTTGGGGGGGAGAGGACGAGCAGTACTTC. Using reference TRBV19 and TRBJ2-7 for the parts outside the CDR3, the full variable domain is DGGITQSPKYLFRKEGQNVTLSCEQNLNHDAMYWYRQDPGQGLRLIYYSQIVNDFQKGDIAEGYSVSREKKESFPLTVTSAQKNPTAFYLCASSWGGEDEQYFGPGTRLTVT.

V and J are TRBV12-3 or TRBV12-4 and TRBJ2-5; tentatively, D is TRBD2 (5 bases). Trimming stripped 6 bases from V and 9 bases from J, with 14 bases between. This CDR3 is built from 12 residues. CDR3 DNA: TGTGCCAGCAGACCCAACGGCGGGTCCCAGTACTTC. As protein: CASRPNGGSQYF.

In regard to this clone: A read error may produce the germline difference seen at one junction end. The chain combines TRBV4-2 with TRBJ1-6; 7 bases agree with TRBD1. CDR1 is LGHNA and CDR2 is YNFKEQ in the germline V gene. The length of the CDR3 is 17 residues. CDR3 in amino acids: CASSEEGPGTENSPLHF. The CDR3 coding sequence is TGTGCCAGCAGCGAAGAGGGCCCCGGGACAGAAAATTCACCCCTCCACTTT.

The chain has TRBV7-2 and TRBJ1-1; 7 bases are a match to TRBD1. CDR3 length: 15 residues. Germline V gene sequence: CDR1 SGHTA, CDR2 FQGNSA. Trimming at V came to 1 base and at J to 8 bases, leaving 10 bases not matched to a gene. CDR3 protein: CASSLDPGTATEAFF. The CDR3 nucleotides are TGTGCCAGCAGCTTAGATCCCGGGACAGCTACCGAAGCTTTCTTT.

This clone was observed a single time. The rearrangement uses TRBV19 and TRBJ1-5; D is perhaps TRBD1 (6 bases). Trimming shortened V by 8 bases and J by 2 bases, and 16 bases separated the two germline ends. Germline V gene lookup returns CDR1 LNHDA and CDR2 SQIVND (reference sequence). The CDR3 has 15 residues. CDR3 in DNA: TGTGCCAGTCGACCCTGGGACATTGGCAATCAGCCCCAGCATTTT. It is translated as CASRPWDIGNQPQHF.

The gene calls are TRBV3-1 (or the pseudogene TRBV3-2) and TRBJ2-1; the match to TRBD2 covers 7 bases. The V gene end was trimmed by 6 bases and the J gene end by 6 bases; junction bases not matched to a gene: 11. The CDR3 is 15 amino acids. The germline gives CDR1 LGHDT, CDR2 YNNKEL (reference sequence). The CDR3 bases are TGTGCCAGCAGGGTGCCGAGACTAGCCATCAATGAGCAGTTCTTC. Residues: CASRVPRLAINEQFF.

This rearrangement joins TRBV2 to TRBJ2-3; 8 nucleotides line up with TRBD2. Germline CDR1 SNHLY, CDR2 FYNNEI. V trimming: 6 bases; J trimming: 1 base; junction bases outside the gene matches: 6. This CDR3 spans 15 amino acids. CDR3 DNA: TGTGCCAGCAGGTTAAGCGGGGGAGGCACAGATACGCAGTATTTT. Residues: CASRLSGGGTDTQYF.

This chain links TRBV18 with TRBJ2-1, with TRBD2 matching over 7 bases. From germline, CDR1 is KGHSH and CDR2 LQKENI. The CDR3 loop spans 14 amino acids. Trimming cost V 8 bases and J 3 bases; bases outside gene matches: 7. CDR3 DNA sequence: TGTGCCAGCCGGGGGGACTCGATCTACAATGAGCAGTTCTTC. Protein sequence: CASRGDSIYNEQFF.

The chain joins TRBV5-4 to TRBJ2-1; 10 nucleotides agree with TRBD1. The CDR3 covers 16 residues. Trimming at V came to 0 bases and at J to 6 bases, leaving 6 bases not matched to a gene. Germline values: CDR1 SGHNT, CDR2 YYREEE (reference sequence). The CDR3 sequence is CASSLGTGGGGNEQFF. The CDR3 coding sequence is TGTGCCAGCAGCTTGGGGACAGGGGGAGGGGGCAATGAGCAGTTCTTC.

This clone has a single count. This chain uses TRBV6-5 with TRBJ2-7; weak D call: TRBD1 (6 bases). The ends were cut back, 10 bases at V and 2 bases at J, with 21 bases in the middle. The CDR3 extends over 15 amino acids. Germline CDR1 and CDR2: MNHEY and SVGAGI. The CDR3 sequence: CATKTGPGQTYEQYF. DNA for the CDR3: TGTGCCACAAAAACGGGCCCGGGACAAACCTACGAGCAGTACTTC.

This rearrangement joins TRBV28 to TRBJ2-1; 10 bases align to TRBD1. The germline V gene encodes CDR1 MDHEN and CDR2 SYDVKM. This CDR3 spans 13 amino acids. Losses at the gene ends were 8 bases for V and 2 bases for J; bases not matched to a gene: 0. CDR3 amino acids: CASDRGPYNEQFF. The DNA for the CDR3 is TGTGCCAGCGACAGGGGGCCCTACAATGAGCAGTTCTTC.

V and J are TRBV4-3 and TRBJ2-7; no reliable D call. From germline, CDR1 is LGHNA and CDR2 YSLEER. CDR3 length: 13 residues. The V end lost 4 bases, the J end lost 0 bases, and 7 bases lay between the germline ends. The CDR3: CASSRDTSYEQYF. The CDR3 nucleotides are TGCGCCAGCAGCCGCGACACCTCCTACGAGCAGTACTTC.